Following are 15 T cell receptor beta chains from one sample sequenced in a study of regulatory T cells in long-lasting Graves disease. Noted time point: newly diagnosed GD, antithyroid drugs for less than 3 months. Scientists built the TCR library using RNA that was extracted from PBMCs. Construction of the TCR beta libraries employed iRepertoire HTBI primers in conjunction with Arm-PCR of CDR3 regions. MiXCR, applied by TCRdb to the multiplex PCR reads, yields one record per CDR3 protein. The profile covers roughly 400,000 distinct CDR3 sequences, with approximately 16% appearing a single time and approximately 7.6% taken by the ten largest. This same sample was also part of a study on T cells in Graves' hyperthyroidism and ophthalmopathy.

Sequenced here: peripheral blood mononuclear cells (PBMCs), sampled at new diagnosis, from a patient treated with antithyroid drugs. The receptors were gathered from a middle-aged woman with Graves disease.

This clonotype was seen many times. In nucleotides, the CDR3 is TGTGCCAGCAGTTACTCGGAGGGTAGTGGTGAGACCCAGTACTTC. Protein: CASSYSEGSGETQYF. This chain connects TRBV6-2 or TRBV6-3 to TRBJ2-5; D may be TRBD2 (6 bases). Germline V gene sequence: CDR1 MNHEY, CDR2 SVGEGT. V lost 0 bases to trimming and J lost 5 bases, with 13 bases between them. The CDR3 has 15 amino acids.

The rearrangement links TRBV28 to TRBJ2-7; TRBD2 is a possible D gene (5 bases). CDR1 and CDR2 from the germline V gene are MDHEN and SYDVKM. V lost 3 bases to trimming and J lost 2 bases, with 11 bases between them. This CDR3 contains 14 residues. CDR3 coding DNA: TGTGCCAGCAGTTTGCGGGTCAAAACCTACGAGCAGTACTTC. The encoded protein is CASSLRVKTYEQYF.

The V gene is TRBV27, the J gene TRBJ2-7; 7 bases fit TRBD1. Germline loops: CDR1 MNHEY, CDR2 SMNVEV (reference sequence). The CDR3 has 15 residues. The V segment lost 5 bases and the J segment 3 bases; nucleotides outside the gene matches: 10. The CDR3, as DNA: TGTGCCAGCAGTAAGACCGGGACAGCCCTCTACGAGCAGTACTTC. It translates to CASSKTGTALYEQYF.

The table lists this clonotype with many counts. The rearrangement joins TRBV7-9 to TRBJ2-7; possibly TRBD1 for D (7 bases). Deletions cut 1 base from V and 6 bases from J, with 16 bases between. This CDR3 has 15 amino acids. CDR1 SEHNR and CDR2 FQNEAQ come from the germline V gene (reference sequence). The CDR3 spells CASSLGSQGGREQYF. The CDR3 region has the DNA TGTGCCAGCAGCTTAGGATCCCAGGGGGGCCGCGAGCAGTACTTC.

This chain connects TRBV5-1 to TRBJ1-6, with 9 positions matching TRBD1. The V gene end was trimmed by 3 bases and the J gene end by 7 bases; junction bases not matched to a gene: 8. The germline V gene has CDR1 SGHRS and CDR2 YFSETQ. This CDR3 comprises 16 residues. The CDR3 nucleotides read TGCGCCAGCAGCTGGACAGGGGTAATAGAGAATTCACCCCTCCACTTT. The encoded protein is CASSWTGVIENSPLHF.

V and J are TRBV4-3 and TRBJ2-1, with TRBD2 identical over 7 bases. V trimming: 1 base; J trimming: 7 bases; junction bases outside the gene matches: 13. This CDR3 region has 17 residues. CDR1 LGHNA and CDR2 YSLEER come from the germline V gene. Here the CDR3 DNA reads TGCGCCAGCAGCCAAGTGGGTCTAGCGGAGTACAAGAATGAGCAGTTCTTC. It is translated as CASSQVGLAEYKNEQFF.

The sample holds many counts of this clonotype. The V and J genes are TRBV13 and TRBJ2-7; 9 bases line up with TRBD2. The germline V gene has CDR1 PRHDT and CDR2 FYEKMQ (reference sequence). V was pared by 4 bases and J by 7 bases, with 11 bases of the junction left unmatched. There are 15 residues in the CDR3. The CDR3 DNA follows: TGTGCCAGCAGCTCTAGCGGGACAAGCCTACGGGAGCAGTACTTC. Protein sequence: CASSSSGTSLREQYF.

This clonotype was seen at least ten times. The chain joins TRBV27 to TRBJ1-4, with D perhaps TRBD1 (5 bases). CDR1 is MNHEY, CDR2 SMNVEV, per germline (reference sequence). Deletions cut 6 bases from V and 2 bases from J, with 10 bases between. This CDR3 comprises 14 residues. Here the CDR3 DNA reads TGTGCCAGCAGCCCGGGGCAGACTAATGAAAAACTGTTTTTT. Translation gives CASSPGQTNEKLFF.

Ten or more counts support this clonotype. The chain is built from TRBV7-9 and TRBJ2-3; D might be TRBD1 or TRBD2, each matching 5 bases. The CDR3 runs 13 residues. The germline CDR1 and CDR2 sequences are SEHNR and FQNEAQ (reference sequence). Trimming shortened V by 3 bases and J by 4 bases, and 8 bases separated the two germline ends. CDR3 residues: CASSLGRADTQYF. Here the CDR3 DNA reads TGTGCCAGCAGCTTGGGACGAGCAGATACGCAGTATTTT.

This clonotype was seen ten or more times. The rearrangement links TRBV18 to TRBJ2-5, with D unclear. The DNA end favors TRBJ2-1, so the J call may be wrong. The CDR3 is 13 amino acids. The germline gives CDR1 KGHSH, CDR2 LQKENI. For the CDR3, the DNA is TGTGCCAGCTCACCTACACGTGCGGTTGAGCAGTTCTTC. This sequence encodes CASSPTRAVEQFF.

This chain's CDR3 is CASSFLGQGSGNTIYF. The CDR3 coding sequence is TGCGCCAGCAGCTTTTTGGGACAGGGCTCTGGAAACACCATATATTTT. The chain links TRBV5-1 to TRBJ1-3; 9 bases are a match to TRBD1. This CDR3 spans 16 amino acids. Germline loops: CDR1 SGHRS, CDR2 YFSETQ. With V trimmed by 2 bases and J by 0 bases, 3 bases remained unmatched. Full variable domain (outside the CDR3, taken from reference TRBV5-1 and TRBJ1-3): KAGVTQTPRYLIKTRGQQVTLSCSPISGHRSVSWYQQTPGQGLQFLFEYFSETQRNKGNFPGRFSGRQFSNSRSEMNVSTLELGDSALYLCASSFLGQGSGNTIYFGEGSWLTVV.

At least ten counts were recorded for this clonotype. Here the CDR3 reads CASSSEIYGYTF. DNA of the CDR3: TGTGCCAGCAGTTCAGAAATCTATGGCTACACCTTC. V is TRBV12-3 or TRBV12-4 and J is TRBJ1-2; D call uncertain. The CDR3 is made up of 12 amino acids. Trimming pared 4 bases from V and 4 bases from J, leaving 7 bases between.

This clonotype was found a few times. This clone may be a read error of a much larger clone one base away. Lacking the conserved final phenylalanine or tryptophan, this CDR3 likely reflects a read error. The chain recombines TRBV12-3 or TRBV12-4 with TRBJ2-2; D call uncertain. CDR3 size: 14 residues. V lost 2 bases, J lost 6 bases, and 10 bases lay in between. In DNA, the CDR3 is TGTGCCAGCAGTTTAAACCTCGGGCCCGGGGAGCTGTTTCTT. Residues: CASSLNLGPGELFL.

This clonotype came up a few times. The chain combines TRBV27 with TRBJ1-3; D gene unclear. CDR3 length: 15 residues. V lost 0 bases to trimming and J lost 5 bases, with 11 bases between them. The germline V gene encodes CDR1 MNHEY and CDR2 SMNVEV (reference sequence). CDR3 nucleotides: TGTGCCAGCAGTTTATCGACGCCAGGCCGAAACACCATATATTTT. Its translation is CASSLSTPGRNTIYF.

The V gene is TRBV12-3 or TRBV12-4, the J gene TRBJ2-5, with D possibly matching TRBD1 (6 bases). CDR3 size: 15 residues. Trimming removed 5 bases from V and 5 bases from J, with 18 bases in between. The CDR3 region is CASSSRETGMETQYF. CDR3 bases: TGTGCCAGCAGTAGCAGGGAGACAGGAATGGAGACCCAGTACTTC.